What follows are 32 T cell receptor beta chains derived from one specimen sequenced in a study of CD8 T cells in Susac syndrome. The RNA input was roughly 0.45 to 1 ug, and it was reverse transcribed with random hexamers. Each CDR3 protein is one row after TCRdb ran MiXCR on the immunoSEQ multiplex PCR reads. The sample includes about 200,000 distinct CDR3 sequences, over 90% of them seen just once. Sequenced material: CD4+ T cells from PBMCs. The origin of the receptors is a human donor with multiple sclerosis.

The chain couples TRBV29-1 to TRBJ1-1, with no clear D. V lost 6 bases, J lost 1 base, and 15 bases lay in between. CDR1 is SQVTM, CDR2 ANQGSEA, per germline. The CDR3 is made up of 14 amino acids. In nucleotides, the CDR3 is TGCAGCGTCAAACCGGGAACTGGGAACACTGAAGCTTTCTTT. This encodes CSVKPGTGNTEAFF. Full variable domain (missing parts from reference TRBV29-1 and TRBJ1-1): SAVISQKPSRDICQRGTSLTIQCQVDSQVTMMFWYRQQPGQSLTLIATANQGSEATYESGFVIDKFPISRPNLTFSTLTVSNMSPEDSSIYLCSVKPGTGNTEAFFGQGTRLTVV.

The V gene is TRBV9, the J gene TRBJ1-2; 8 bases match TRBD1. CDR1 is SGDLS and CDR2 is YYNGEE in the germline V gene. This CDR3 spans 14 amino acids. Germline trimming cut 4 bases from V and 7 bases from J; bases unmatched to any gene: 9. The CDR3 DNA reads as TGTGCCAGCAGCCGGGACAGGCCTCCGGTTGGCTACACCTTC. It is translated as CASSRDRPPVGYTF. The whole variable domain, remainder taken from reference TRBV9 and TRBJ1-2, is DSGVTQTPKHLITATGQRVTLRCSPRSGDLSVYWYQQSLDQGLQFLIQYYNGEERAKGNILERFSAQQFPDLHSELNLSSLELGDSALYFCASSRDRPPVGYTFGSGTRLTVV.

V gene TRBV9 combines with J gene TRBJ2-5; D remains ambiguous. V gave up 0 bases and J gave up 5 bases, with 2 bases separating them. The CDR3 is 11 amino acids. Germline V gene data show CDR1 as SGDLS and CDR2 as YYNGEE. Here the CDR3 reads CASSVDETQYF. The CDR3 DNA reads as TGTGCCAGCAGCGTAGACGAGACCCAGTACTTC.

The gene calls are TRBV7-2 and TRBJ1-6; D gene ambiguous. Germline V gene sequence: CDR1 SGHTA, CDR2 FQGNSA. The CDR3 has 15 residues. V was trimmed by 2 bases and J by 4 bases, leaving 9 bases between them. In nucleotides, the CDR3 is TGTGCCAGCAGCTTAAGAGGCCAGTATAATTCACCCCTCCACTTT. Translating gives CASSLRGQYNSPLHF.

This chain links TRBV20-1 with TRBJ2-3; TRBD1 aligns across 7 bases. The germline V gene encodes CDR1 DFQATT and CDR2 SNEGSKA (reference sequence). The CDR3 is 14 amino acids. The V and J ends lost 0 bases and 1 base, in that order; junction bases with no gene match: 1. As DNA, the CDR3 is TGCAGTGCTAGAGAGGGGACAGGCACAGATACGCAGTATTTT. Translated, it gives CSAREGTGTDTQYF.

The chain's CDR3 is CASSQAFQAGGEKLFF. The CDR3 bases are TGTGCCAGCAGCCAAGCCTTCCAGGCAGGGGGTGAAAAACTGTTTTTT. The chain is built from TRBV3-1 and TRBJ1-4; 7 bases match TRBD1. The germline V gene has CDR1 LGHDT and CDR2 YNNKEL (reference sequence). The CDR3 consists of 16 residues. J gave up 7 bases and V 1 base, and 9 bases lay outside the gene matches.

The chain has TRBV3-1 and TRBJ2-1; D is perhaps TRBD1 or TRBD2 (6 bases each). Germline V lookup: CDR1 LGHDT, CDR2 YNNKEL (reference sequence). V lost 4 bases and J lost 0, with 13 bases in between. This CDR3 spans 16 amino acids. The CDR3 sequence is CASSPRGVGSYNEQFF. Written as DNA, the CDR3 is TGTGCCAGCAGCCCAAGGGGGGTGGGCTCCTACAATGAGCAGTTCTTC.

J is TRBJ1-2 and V is TRBV3-1; no firm D call. The CDR3 is 12 amino acids. Germline V gives CDR1 LGHDT, CDR2 YNNKEL (reference sequence). V dropped 3 bases and J dropped 3 bases, with 5 bases sitting between them. The CDR3 region has the DNA TGTGCCAGCAGCCACGGCGACTATGGCTACACCTTC. Its translation is CASSHGDYGYTF. The full variable domain, completed using reference TRBV3-1 and TRBJ1-2, is DTAVSQTPKYLVTQMGNDKSIKCEQNLGHDTMYWYKQDSKKFLKIMFSYNNKELIINETVPNRFSPKSPDKAHLNLHINSLELGDSAVYFCASSHGDYGYTFGSGTRLTVV.

CDR3 sequence reads: CASSQDREQPQHF. In DNA form, the CDR3 reads TGTGCCAGCAGCCAAGACAGGGAACAGCCCCAGCATTTT. The chain joins TRBV3-1 to TRBJ1-5; D is perhaps TRBD1 (5 bases). The CDR3 spans 13 residues. Germline CDR1 is LGHDT and CDR2 is YNNKEL (reference sequence). With 0 bases removed from V and 7 bases from J, the gap between germline ends came to 7 bases.

This chain joins TRBV4-1 and TRBJ1-3; no reliable D call. Trimming removed 0 bases from V and 7 bases from J, with 10 bases in between. The CDR3 extends over 14 amino acids. Germline CDR1 is MGHRA and CDR2 is YSYEKL. The chain's CDR3 is CASSQDRTANTIYF. The CDR3 nucleotides read TGCGCCAGCAGCCAAGATAGAACAGCCAACACCATATATTTT.

This chain joins TRBV6-1 and TRBJ1-2; the D is unclear. Trimming took 2 bases from V and 5 from J, leaving 6 bases between them. The CDR3 spans 12 residues. Germline loops: CDR1 MNHNS, CDR2 SASEGT. The CDR3 bases are TGTGCCAGCAGTGAATTGCAGTATGGCTACACCTTC. Translation gives CASSELQYGYTF.

V and J are TRBV30 and TRBJ2-7; a weak D match, TRBD1 (6 bases). CDR1 is GTSNPN, CDR2 SVGIG, per germline (reference sequence). CDR3 length equals 14 residues. Trimming pared 0 bases from V and 6 bases from J, leaving 15 bases between. CDR3 sequence: CAWSVGLAQGEQYV. CDR3 DNA: TGTGCCTGGAGTGTAGGGCTAGCACAGGGCGAGCAGTACGTC.

This rearrangement joins TRBV13 to TRBJ1-1; no reliable D call. The CDR3 length is 15 residues. Deletions cut 5 bases from V and 0 bases from J, with 13 bases between. The germline gives CDR1 PRHDT, CDR2 FYEKMQ (reference sequence). Written as DNA, the CDR3 is TGTGCCAGCAGCGTACGGAGGACCTTGAACACTGAAGCTTTCTTT. Translating gives CASSVRRTLNTEAFF.

The chain combines TRBV5-3 with TRBJ1-5; TRBD1 agrees at 7 bases. TRBV5-3 is marked as an open reading frame, function uncertain. The ends lost 4 bases at V and 2 bases at J; junction bases unmatched: 6. The CDR3 has 15 residues. The CDR3 nucleotides read TGTGCCAGAAGCACCGACAGGGACGGCAATCAGCCCCAGCATTTT. This translates into CARSTDRDGNQPQHF.

This clonotype has more than one count but fewer than ten. The chain is built from TRBV30 and TRBJ2-5, with a tentative D call TRBD1 (6 bases). Trimming removed 0 bases from V and 4 bases from J, with 9 bases in between. CDR1 and CDR2 from the germline V gene are GTSNPN and SVGIG (reference sequence). The CDR3 has 13 amino acids. The CDR3 DNA is TGTGCCTGGAGTGTTACCAGGGGAGAGACCCAGTACTTC. Encoded protein: CAWSVTRGETQYF.

This clonotype has a handful of counts. The chain joins TRBV7-9 to TRBJ2-7; D is undetermined. The CDR3 sequence is 12 residues long. The germline gives CDR1 SEHNR, CDR2 FQNEAQ (reference sequence). The ends were cut back, 6 bases at V and 4 bases at J, with 10 bases in the middle. In nucleotides, the CDR3 is TGTGCCAGCAGTGTGACCGGGTACGAGCAGTACTTC. This encodes CASSVTGYEQYF.

J is TRBJ2-1 and V is TRBV20-1; 11 bases are a match to TRBD2. The V gene end was trimmed by 6 bases and the J gene end by 10 bases; junction bases not matched to a gene: 8. Germline loops: CDR1 DFQATT, CDR2 SNEGSKA (reference sequence). The length of the CDR3 is 13 residues. The CDR3 loop is CSAWLAGGGEQFF. CDR3 nucleotides: TGCAGTGCGTGGCTAGCGGGGGGCGGGGAGCAGTTCTTC.

The chain joins TRBV24-1 to TRBJ2-7; TRBD1 matches 7 bases. The CDR3 has 11 residues. From germline, CDR1 is KGHDR and CDR2 SFDVKD. J was trimmed by 6 bases and V by 9 bases; bases with no gene match: 4. The CDR3 protein is CATPRTGEQYV. The CDR3 DNA sequence: TGTGCCACCCCTCGGACAGGCGAGCAGTACGTC.

The chain combines TRBV30 with TRBJ2-1, with 8 positions matching TRBD2. The V and J ends lost 3 bases and 3 bases, in that order; junction bases with no gene match: 13. CDR3 length: 17 amino acids. CDR1 and CDR2 from the germline V gene are GTSNPN and SVGIG (reference sequence). This chain's CDR3 is CAWSTTGGARYYNEQFF. The CDR3 DNA reads as TGTGCCTGGAGCACCACCGGGGGGGCCCGTTACTACAATGAGCAGTTCTTC. The entire variable domain, with the rest obtained from reference TRBV30 and TRBJ2-1, is as follows: SQTIHQWPATLVQPVGSPLSLECTVEGTSNPNLYWYRQAAGRGLQLLFYSVGIGQISSEVPQNLSASRPQDRQFILSSKKLLLSDSGFYLCAWSTTGGARYYNEQFFGPGTRLTVL.

The chain joins TRBV5-6 to TRBJ2-7; D tentatively reads TRBD1 or TRBD2 (5 bases each). This CDR3 has 13 amino acids. The germline gives CDR1 SGHDT, CDR2 YYEEEE. V was shortened by 4 bases and J by 2 bases, with 10 bases between the two germline ends. In DNA form, the CDR3 reads TGTGCCAGCAGCCGGCCGGGGCCCTACGAGCAGTACTTC. The encoded protein is CASSRPGPYEQYF.

The chain joins TRBV20-1 to TRBJ2-5, with TRBD2 matching over 7 bases. In germline, CDR1 is DFQATT, CDR2 SNEGSKA (reference sequence). V shed 5 bases and J 6 bases; nucleotides not matched to a gene: 12. The CDR3 runs to 14 residues. The CDR3 here is CSAPRSGGLQTQYF. CDR3 DNA sequence: TGCAGTGCTCCCCGTTCGGGGGGACTCCAGACCCAGTACTTC.

The J gene is TRBJ2-4, the V gene TRBV7-9; the D is unclear. The V gene lost 5 bases and the J gene lost 7 bases, with 15 bases spanning the gap. Germline assignment: CDR1 SEHNR and CDR2 FQNEAQ (reference sequence). This CDR3 comprises 14 residues. The CDR3 loop is CASSQSVTRNIQYF. CDR3 nucleotides: TGTGCCAGCAGCCAATCGGTTACGCGGAACATTCAGTACTTC. The full variable domain, in which reference TRBV7-9 and TRBJ2-4 provide the parts outside the CDR3, is DTGVSQNPRHKITKRGQNVTFRCDPISEHNRLYWYRQTLGQGPEFLTYFQNEAQLEKSRLLSDRFSAERPKGSFSTLEIQRTEQGDSAMYLCASSQSVTRNIQYFGAGTRLSVL.

The rearrangement links TRBV29-1 to TRBJ2-2, with a possible D match to TRBD1 (5 bases). Germline values: CDR1 SQVTM, CDR2 ANQGSEA. Deletions cut 4 bases from V and 1 base from J, with 7 bases between. The CDR3 length is 13 residues. The CDR3 here is CSVGTLNTGELFF. Here the CDR3 DNA reads TGCAGCGTTGGGACATTGAACACCGGGGAGCTGTTTTTT.

CDR3 amino acids: CASRTDYTEAFF. Here the CDR3 DNA reads TGTGCCAGCAGAACAGACTACACTGAAGCTTTCTTT. The V and J genes are TRBV6-5 and TRBJ1-1; D uncertain. The CDR3 is 12 residues long. The germline V gene has CDR1 MNHEY and CDR2 SVGAGI. V dropped 6 bases and J dropped 3 bases, with 8 bases sitting between them.

The chain recombines TRBV12-3 or TRBV12-4 with TRBJ1-6; TRBD1 matches at 8 bases. V gave up 9 bases and J gave up 9 bases; unmatched junction bases: 7. This CDR3 is 13 amino acids long. CDR3 sequence: CASRGQGTSPLHF. The CDR3, as DNA: TGTGCCAGTCGAGGACAGGGCACTTCACCCCTCCACTTT.

This rearrangement joins TRBV29-1 to TRBJ1-2, with TRBD1 matching 7 bases. The CDR3 runs 12 residues. Germline V gives CDR1 SQVTM, CDR2 ANQGSEA. J was trimmed by 0 bases and V by 7 bases; bases with no gene match: 2. CDR3: CSAGQANYGYTF. The DNA of the CDR3 is TGCAGCGCAGGACAGGCTAACTATGGCTACACCTTC.

The V and J genes are TRBV30 and TRBJ2-3; 11 bases agree with TRBD2. The ends lost 1 base at V and 7 bases at J; junction bases unmatched: 7. The CDR3 spans 15 residues. Germline V CDR1 and CDR2: GTSNPN, SVGIG (reference sequence). The CDR3 coding sequence is TGTGCCTGGAGTGGACTAGCGGGGTCGGTGTATACGCAGTATTTT. It encodes CAWSGLAGSVYTQYF.

The chain links TRBV12-3 or TRBV12-4 to TRBJ1-6; D gene uncertain. V lost 3 bases and J 10 bases, leaving 10 bases between the germline ends. The CDR3 is made up of 13 amino acids. The DNA for the CDR3 is TGTGCCAGCAGTTTTAGCGGTGGGTCACCCCTCCACTTT. Protein: CASSFSGGSPLHF.

The chain employs TRBV12-3 or TRBV12-4 and TRBJ1-2; D is unresolved. The CDR3 is made up of 13 amino acids. Trimming pared 7 bases from V and 0 bases from J, leaving 9 bases between. The CDR3 nucleotides read TGTGCCAGCACCCTGGATGCTAACTATGGCTACACCTTC. Its protein product is CASTLDANYGYTF.

The chain joins TRBV5-1 to TRBJ1-1, with D tentatively TRBD1 (6 bases). CDR3 length: 13 residues. Germline V CDR1 and CDR2: SGHRS, YFSETQ. The V end lost 1 base, the J end lost 8 bases, and 12 bases lay between the germline ends. The CDR3 DNA follows: TGCGCCAGCAGCTTGCGCCAAGGGGGAGAAGCTTTCTTT. Translation gives CASSLRQGGEAFF.

For the CDR3, the DNA is TGCAGCGTTTCCCGGGGCCCACAAGGTGGCTACACCTTC. It yields the protein CSVSRGPQGGYTF. The chain links TRBV29-1 to TRBJ1-2; D is perhaps TRBD1 (5 bases). The germline V gene encodes CDR1 SQVTM and CDR2 ANQGSEA. The CDR3 loop spans 13 amino acids. The V gene lost 5 bases and the J gene lost 7 bases, with 17 bases spanning the gap.

The rearrangement joins TRBV20-1 to TRBJ1-1; D not certain. V was shortened by 6 bases and J by 0 bases, with 8 bases between the two germline ends. Per germline, CDR1 DFQATT and CDR2 SNEGSKA (reference sequence). This CDR3 is built from 12 residues. DNA for the CDR3: TGCAGTGCCTATCGAGTGAACACTGAAGCTTTCTTT. Translation gives CSAYRVNTEAFF.